A selection of T cell receptor beta chains follows, all from one sample in a study of blood T cell repertoires in COVID-19. Libraries were prepared by immunoSEQ multiplex PCR; TCRdb keeps only in-frame clonotypes and omits some of them. Of fewer than 90,000 clones in the sample, about 90% were seen once. The sample consisted of peripheral blood. Receptors originate from a woman older than 75 with active COVID-19. Both conserved end residues are part of each CDR3. A D gene is named only where the DNA matches it firmly. Expanded clones are given a class, and other clones once, few, many or no size at all.

clone size	V gene	D gene	J gene	CDR3 DNA	CDR3 protein
NA	TRBV28	TRBD1	TRBJ2-3	TGTGCCAGCAGACCGGGACAGCCAAGGCGGACAGATACGCAGTATTTT	CASRPGQPRRTDTQYF
NA	TRBV29-1	TRBD2	TRBJ2-1	TGCAGCGTTCCCGGCGGGGGTGCTAGCGGGAGCGGGGGGCAGTTCTTC	CSVPGGGASGSGGQFF
NA	TRBV3-1/TRBV3-2	TRBD2	TRBJ2-1	TGTGCCAGCAGCCAAGTTACGACTAGCGGGAGGAATGAGCAGTTCTTC	CASSQVTTSGRNEQFF
NA	TRBV27	NA	TRBJ2-1	TGTGCCAGCAGTTTCTTTACAGGGATTGGGAATGAGCAGTTCTTC	CASSFFTGIGNEQFF
NA	TRBV29-1	TRBD1	TRBJ2-1	TGCAGCGGCGACAGGGGTAATGAGCAGTTCTTC	CSGDRGNEQFF
NA	TRBV19	TRBD1	TRBJ1-1	TGTGCCAGTAGGAAGCGGACAGGTGGGACCTATGGGAACACTGAAGCTTTCTTT	CASRKRTGGTYGNTEAFF
NA	TRBV7-8	NA	TRBJ2-5	TGTGCCAGCAGCTTAGGAGAGGAGACCCAGTACTTC	CASSLGEETQYF
NA	TRBV11-1	TRBD2	TRBJ2-5	TGTGCCAGCAGCCCCGGGACTAGCGGGAGTGAGACCCAGTACTTC	CASSPGTSGSETQYF
NA	TRBV6-5	NA	TRBJ1-1	TGTGCCAGCAGTATATTGTTAGAGAACACTGAAGCTTTCTTT	CASSILLENTEAFF
NA	TRBV6-1	NA	TRBJ1-2	TGTGCCAGCAGTGAGAGGGGGTTAATCGATGGCTACACCTTC	CASSERGLIDGYTF
NA	TRBV2	TRBD2	TRBJ2-7	TGTGCCAGCAGCTCCCAGCGGGAGAGCTACGAGCAGTACTTC	CASSSQRESYEQYF
NA	TRBV18	NA	TRBJ2-6	TGTGCCAGCTCACTCCCTAAGTTCTCTGGGGCCAACGTCCTGACTTTC	CASSLPKFSGANVLTF
NA	TRBV7-3	NA	TRBJ1-1	TGTGCCAGCAGCTCCCGGAGGCAGGGGTCTGAAGCTTTCTTT	CASSSRRQGSEAFF
NA	TRBV5-1	TRBD1	TRBJ2-5	TGCGCCAGCAGCTCCGGGACAGGGCAGGAGACCCAGTACTTC	CASSSGTGQETQYF
NA	TRBV15	TRBD2	TRBJ2-1	TGTGCCACCAGCAGAGGGGACTACCTTTTTGAGCAGTTCTTC	CATSRGDYLFEQFF
NA	TRBV7-3	NA	TRBJ2-1	TGTGCCAGCAGCTTAGTAGGGAGAGGAACCTACAATGAGCAGTTCTTC	CASSLVGRGTYNEQFF
NA	TRBV4-3	TRBD2	TRBJ2-3	TGCGCCAGCAGCCAAGCGATAGCGGGAGTTATTACAGATACGCAGTATTTT	CASSQAIAGVITDTQYF
NA	TRBV5-4	NA	TRBJ2-3	TGTGCCAGCTCCAACGGGGGTGCCAGCACAGATACGCAGTATTTT	CASSNGGASTDTQYF
NA	TRBV7-2	TRBD2	TRBJ2-3	TGTGCCAGCAGCTTACAAGTAGCGGGTAGCACAGATACGCAGTATTTT	CASSLQVAGSTDTQYF
NA	TRBV5-5	TRBD2	TRBJ2-7	TGTGCCAGCAGCTTGGCCCTAGCGGGTGGGACCCAACTCTACGAGCAGTACTTC	CASSLALAGGTQLYEQYF
NA	TRBV25-1	TRBD1	TRBJ1-5	TGTGCCACCCCGTACCGATGGGACAGATTACACAATCAGCCCCAGCATTTT	CATPYRWDRLHNQPQHF
NA	TRBV19	TRBD2	TRBJ2-3	TGTGCCAGTAGTCTACAACTAGCGGGAGGGACAGATACGCAGTATTTT	CASSLQLAGGTDTQYF
once	TRBV9	NA	TRBJ1-4	TGTGCCAGCAGCGTAGGAGCCCAAGTGAACGCTGCAACTAATGAAAAACTGTTTTTT	CASSVGAQVNAATNEKLFF
NA	TRBV5-1	NA	TRBJ2-7	TGCGCCAGCAGCCCGGGTGCCTACGAGCAGTACTTC	CASSPGAYEQYF
NA	TRBV24-1	TRBD2	TRBJ2-2	TGTGCCACCAGTGATTTAGGGACTACTTCCCCCGGCGGGGAGCTGTTTTTT	CATSDLGTTSPGGELFF
NA	TRBV6-5	TRBD2	TRBJ2-1	TGTGCCAGCAGACGGCGGGAGACGAATGAGCAGTTCTTC	CASRRRETNEQFF
NA	TRBV7-6	TRBD2	TRBJ2-3	TGTGCCAGCAGTCCCACGTGGGCCAGCGGGACCCGCACAGATACGCAGTATTTT	CASSPTWASGTRTDTQYF